A selection of T cell receptor beta chains follows, all from one sample in a study of shared clonotypes between healthy human individuals. Here immunoSEQ multiplex PCR was the method, and the copy in TCRdb shows in-frame clones only, minus some. The repertoire holds some 2,500,000 clones, with approximately 93% as singletons. The sequencing sample was made of naive CD4+ T cells from PBMCs. These TCRs come from a man in his late teens or twenties in good health. Some clones in this sample may be carry-over from other donors' samples. CDR3s include the opening cysteine and the closing phenylalanine or tryptophan. Fields, in order: V gene, D gene, J gene, CDR3 protein. D genes are given only for firm matches.

TRBV5-1,TRBD1,TRBJ1-4,CASSLSPGTGEKLFF
TRBV7-9,TRBD1,TRBJ1-2,CASSPTGTGNGYTF
TRBV30,NA,TRBJ2-2,CAWMILGGSNTGELFF
TRBV7-2,TRBD1,TRBJ2-7,CASSKTGNRGSFPYEQYF
TRBV28,NA,TRBJ2-2,CASSRPGPGELFF
TRBV5-1,TRBD2,TRBJ2-2,CASSLTGTMNTGELFF
TRBV29-1,NA,TRBJ1-2,CSVGTTTSGYTF
TRBV7-2,TRBD1,TRBJ1-2,CASSPRAGGWEGYGYTF
TRBV5-6,NA,TRBJ2-7,CASSSLTRDSYEQYF
TRBV13,NA,TRBJ2-5,CASSRGSPGQETQYF
TRBV5-1,NA,TRBJ2-5,CASSLATGLGVETQYF
TRBV9,TRBD2,TRBJ2-1,CASSTHLAGGHNEQFF
TRBV29-1,NA,TRBJ2-1,CSVDGLFSGTYEQFF
TRBV6-6,TRBD2,TRBJ2-7,CASSPTSGRAAEQYF
TRBV5-4,TRBD1,TRBJ2-2,CASSPRQGNGELFF
TRBV9,NA,TRBJ2-3,CASSPDPRTDTQYF
TRBV5-4,TRBD2,TRBJ2-7,CASSLSSGSTNEQYF
TRBV7-2,TRBD1,TRBJ1-4,CASSLDLGGRGEKLFF
TRBV28,NA,TRBJ1-3,CASSSTGRAGNTIYF
TRBV4-1,NA,TRBJ2-5,CASSQILKETQYF
TRBV18,NA,TRBJ2-7,CASSPDRSAYEQYF
TRBV5-1,NA,TRBJ2-3,CASSSASGDTQYF
TRBV18,NA,TRBJ2-7,CASSRTRDASYEQYF
TRBV28,NA,TRBJ1-2,CASSPAYGYTF
TRBV28,NA,TRBJ2-7,CASSLTGPYEQYF
TRBV27,NA,TRBJ2-7,CASSIRQDYEQYF
TRBV14,NA,TRBJ2-7,CASSQDEGRLPGEQYF
TRBV7-6,TRBD1,TRBJ2-7,CASSTRDRREQYF
TRBV7-9,TRBD2,TRBJ2-1,CASSSGLAGGFPGNEQFF
TRBV5-4,NA,TRBJ2-5,CASSLIPETQYF
TRBV7-9,NA,TRBJ2-2,CASSLYRVNTGELFF
TRBV4-2,NA,TRBJ1-6,CASSPRDVHF
TRBV7-2,NA,TRBJ2-3,CASSFRRISTDTQYF
TRBV25-1,NA,TRBJ1-1,CASIGDSNTEAFF
TRBV30,NA,TRBJ1-2,CAWSGFEGYTF
TRBV7-8,NA,TRBJ1-5,CASSFSGNQPQHF
TRBV2,NA,TRBJ1-4,CASREQSLNEKLFF
TRBV19,TRBD1,TRBJ1-6,CASSTWGQGDSPLHF
TRBV30,NA,TRBJ2-5,CAWSPVISQYF
TRBV7-3,NA,TRBJ1-1,CASSFRRDGTEAFF
TRBV9,TRBD1,TRBJ1-5,CASSVEDRGVQPQHF